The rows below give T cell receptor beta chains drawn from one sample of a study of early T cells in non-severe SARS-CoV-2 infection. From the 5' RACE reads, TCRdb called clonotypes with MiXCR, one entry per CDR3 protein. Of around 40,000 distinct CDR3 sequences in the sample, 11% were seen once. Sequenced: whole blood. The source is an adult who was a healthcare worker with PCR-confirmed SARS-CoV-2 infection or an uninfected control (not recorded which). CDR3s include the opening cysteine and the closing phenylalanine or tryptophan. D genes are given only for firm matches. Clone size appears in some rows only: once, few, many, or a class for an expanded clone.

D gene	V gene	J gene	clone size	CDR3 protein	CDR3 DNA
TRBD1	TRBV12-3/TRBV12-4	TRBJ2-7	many	CASSPTGIGYEQYF	TGTGCCAGCAGTCCGACAGGGATCGGATACGAGCAGTACTTC
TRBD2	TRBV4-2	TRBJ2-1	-	CASSPGLAGAGGNNEQFF	TGTGCCAGCAGCCCGGGACTAGCGGGAGCGGGGGGGAACAATGAGCAGTTCTTC
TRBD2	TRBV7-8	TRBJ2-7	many	CASSLVAWDYRDEQYF	TGTGCCAGCAGCTTAGTAGCGTGGGACTACCGAGACGAGCAGTACTTC
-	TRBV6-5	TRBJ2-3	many	CASSYSYGSSDTQYF	TGTGCCAGCAGTTACTCGTATGGTTCGTCAGATACGCAGTATTTT
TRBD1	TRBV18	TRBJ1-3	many	CASSSDRTAENTIYF	TGTGCCAGCTCATCGGACAGGACTGCTGAAAACACCATATATTTT
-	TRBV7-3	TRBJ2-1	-	CASSTSGGLSNEQFF	TGTGCCAGCAGTACCTCCGGCGGGCTCAGCAATGAGCAGTTCTTC
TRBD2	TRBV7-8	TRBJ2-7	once	CASSLGLAPTYEQYF	TGTGCCAGCAGCTTAGGACTAGCGCCTACCTACGAGCAGTACTTC
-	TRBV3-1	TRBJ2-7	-	CASSQGGYEQYF	TGTGCCAGCAGCCAAGGAGGTTACGAGCAGTACTTC
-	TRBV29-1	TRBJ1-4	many	CSVEDWRGGDEKLFF	TGCAGCGTTGAAGATTGGAGGGGAGGGGATGAAAAACTGTTTTTT
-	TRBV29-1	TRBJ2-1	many	CSVAGVMDEQFF	TGCAGCGTTGCAGGGGTGATGGATGAGCAGTTCTTC
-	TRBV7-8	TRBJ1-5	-	CASSLEGRYSNQPQHF	TGTGCCAGCAGCTTAGAGGGCCGGTATAGCAATCAGCCCCAGCATTTT
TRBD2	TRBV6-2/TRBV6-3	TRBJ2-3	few	CASRGGFTDTQYF	TGTGCCAGCAGGGGGGGGTTCACAGATACGCAGTATTTT
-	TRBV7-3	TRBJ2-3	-	CASSLIGFDTQYF	TGTGCCAGCAGCTTAATCGGTTTCGATACGCAGTATTTT
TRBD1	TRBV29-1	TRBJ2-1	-	CSGFETGDYNEQFF	TGCAGCGGCTTTGAGACAGGGGACTACAATGAGCAGTTCTTC
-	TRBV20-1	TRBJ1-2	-	CSASRDVQVGYTF	TGCAGTGCTAGTCGGGACGTACAGGTTGGCTACACCTTC
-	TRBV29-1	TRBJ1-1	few	CSALGGERTEAFF	TGCAGCGCCCTCGGGGGGGAGAGGACTGAAGCTTTCTTT
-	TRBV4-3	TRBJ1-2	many	CASSREGGYGYTF	TGCGCCAGCAGCCGAGAAGGGGGCTATGGCTACACCTTC
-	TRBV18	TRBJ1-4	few	CASSPRQTGVNEKLFF	TGTGCCAGCTCACCAAGACAGACAGGCGTCAATGAAAAACTGTTTTTT
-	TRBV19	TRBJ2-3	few	CASLRADTQYF	TGTGCCAGTCTAAGGGCAGATACGCAGTATTTT
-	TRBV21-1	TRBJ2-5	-	CAPPQGRAQQETQYF	TGTGCCCCTCCTCAGGGACGGGCACAACAAGAGACCCAGTACTTC
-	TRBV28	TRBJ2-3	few	CASSLRQAHTDTQYF	TGTGCCAGCAGTTTAAGGCAGGCACACACAGATACGCAGTATTTT
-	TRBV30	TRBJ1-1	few	CAWRRRGMGYAEAFF	TGTGCCTGGAGGAGGCGGGGGATGGGTTACGCTGAAGCTTTCTTT
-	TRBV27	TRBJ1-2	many	CASSLSSGDYGYTF	TGTGCCAGCAGTTTATCGTCGGGGGATTATGGCTACACCTTC
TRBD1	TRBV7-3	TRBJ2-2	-	CASSLTPSRGGQGATGELFF	TGTGCCAGCAGCTTAACCCCAAGCCGGGGAGGACAGGGGGCGACCGGGGAGCTGTTTTTT
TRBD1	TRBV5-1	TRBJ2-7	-	CASSWDSSYEQYF	TGCGCCAGCAGCTGGGACAGCTCCTACGAGCAGTACTTC
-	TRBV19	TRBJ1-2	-	CASSIDLIGRENYGNTF	TGTGCCAGTAGTATAGATCTTATAGGCCGGGAAAACTATGGCAACACCTTC
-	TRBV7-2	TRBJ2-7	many	CASAGPGGEQYF	TGTGCCAGCGCAGGGCCCGGTGGCGAGCAGTACTTC
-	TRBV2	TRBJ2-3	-	CASSVSRQPDTQYF	TGTGCCAGCAGTGTAAGTCGTCAGCCCGATACGCAGTATTTT
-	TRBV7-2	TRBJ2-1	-	CASSSLRGPYNEQFF	TGTGCCAGCAGCTCGTTGCGGGGCCCCTACAATGAGCAGTTCTTC
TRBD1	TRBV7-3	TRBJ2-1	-	CASSLYRTGSSYNEQFF	TGTGCCAGCAGCTTATATAGGACAGGGAGCTCCTACAATGAGCAGTTCTTC
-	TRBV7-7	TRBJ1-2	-	CASSLESDGYTF	TGTGCTAGCAGCTTAGAGTCTGATGGCTACACCTTC
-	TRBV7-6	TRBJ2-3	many	CASSLGREVDTQYF	TGTGCCAGCAGCTTAGGAAGGGAGGTGGATACGCAGTATTTT
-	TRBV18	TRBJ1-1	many	CASSLTGMNTEAFF	TGTGCCAGCTCACTCACAGGGATGAACACTGAAGCTTTCTTT
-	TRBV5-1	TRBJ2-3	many	CASSSQTTDTQYF	TGCGCCAGCAGCTCCCAGACGACAGATACGCAGTATTTT
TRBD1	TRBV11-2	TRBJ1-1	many	CASSINPGQGITEAFF	TGTGCCAGCAGCATCAATCCGGGACAGGGAATCACTGAAGCTTTCTTT
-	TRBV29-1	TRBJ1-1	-	CSVAGDYTEAFF	TGCAGCGTTGCAGGAGACTACACTGAAGCTTTCTTT
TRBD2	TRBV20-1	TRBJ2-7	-	CSALAGDSYEQYF	TGCAGTGCCCTAGCGGGGGATTCCTACGAGCAGTACTTC
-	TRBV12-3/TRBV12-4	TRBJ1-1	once	CASSLSGGAEAFF	TGTGCCAGCAGTTTATCTGGAGGGGCTGAAGCTTTCTTT
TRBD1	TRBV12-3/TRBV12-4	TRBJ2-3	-	CASSLGTGSDTQYF	TGTGCCAGCAGTTTGGGGACAGGGTCCGATACGCAGTATTTT
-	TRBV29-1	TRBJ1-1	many	CSVYGGNTEAFF	TGCAGCGTTTATGGGGGAAACACTGAAGCTTTCTTT
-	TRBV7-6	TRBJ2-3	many	CASSSRDLTTDTQYF	TGTGCCAGCAGCAGCAGGGATCTAACCACAGATACGCAGTATTTT
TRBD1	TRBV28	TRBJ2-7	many	CASSRTGVVSEQYF	TGTGCCAGCAGTCGGACAGGGGTAGTGAGTGAGCAGTACTTC
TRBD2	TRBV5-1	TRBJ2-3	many	CASSLDQRGRTDTQYF	TGCGCCAGCAGCTTGGACCAGCGGGGCAGAACAGATACGCAGTATTTT
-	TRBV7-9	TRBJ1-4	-	CASSLDIQGELFF	TGTGCCAGCAGCTTAGATATTCAGGGAGAACTGTTTTTT
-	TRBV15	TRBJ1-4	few	CATSRAGTGDEKLFF	TGTGCCACCAGCAGGGCCGGGACTGGGGATGAAAAACTGTTTTTT
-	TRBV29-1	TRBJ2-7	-	CSVDGQGYEQYF	TGCAGCGTTGACGGCCAGGGCTACGAGCAGTACTTC
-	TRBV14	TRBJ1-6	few	CASSQSGFTLHF	TGTGCCAGCAGCCAATCAGGGTTCACCCTCCACTTT
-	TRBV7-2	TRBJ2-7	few	CASSHPATEQYF	TGTGCCAGCAGCCATCCCGCGACCGAGCAGTACTTC
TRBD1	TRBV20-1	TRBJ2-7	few	CSAVISGGSYEQYF	TGCAGTGCTGTTATATCAGGGGGCTCCTACGAGCAGTACTTC
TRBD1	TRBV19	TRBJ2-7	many	CASSVYRGPSYEQYF	TGTGCCAGTAGTGTTTACAGGGGACCCTCCTACGAGCAGTACTTC
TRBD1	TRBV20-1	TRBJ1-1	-	CSAREGGTGGNTEAFF	TGCAGTGCTAGAGAAGGAGGGACAGGGGGCAACACTGAAGCTTTCTTT
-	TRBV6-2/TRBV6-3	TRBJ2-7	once	CASTQFYEQYF	TGTGCCAGCACCCAATTCTACGAGCAGTACTTC
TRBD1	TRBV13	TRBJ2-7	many	CASSLVAGTGMDEQYF	TGTGCCAGCAGCTTAGTCGCGGGGACAGGGATGGACGAGCAGTACTTC
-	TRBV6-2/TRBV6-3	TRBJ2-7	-	CASSYRYEQYF	TGTGCCAGCAGTTATAGGTACGAGCAGTACTTC
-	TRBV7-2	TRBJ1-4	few	CASSLEGDGGKLFF	TGTGCCAGCAGCTTAGAGGGGGACGGGGGTAAACTGTTTTTT
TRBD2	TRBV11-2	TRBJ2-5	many	CASSRTSETQYF	TGTGCCAGCAGCCGGACTAGCGAGACCCAGTACTTC
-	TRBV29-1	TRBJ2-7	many	CSVEGWTGTREQYF	TGCAGCGTTGAAGGCTGGACAGGGACTAGGGAGCAGTACTTC
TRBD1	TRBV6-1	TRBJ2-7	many	CASSKTGMGEQYF	TGTGCCAGCAGCAAGACAGGGATGGGCGAGCAGTACTTC